This entry is about one T cell receptor beta chain. This entry is derived from a study of blood T cell repertoires in COVID-19. The CDR3 spans 15 residues. V shed 1 base and J 7 bases; nucleotides not matched to a gene: 5. CDR1 and CDR2 (germline): SGHDT, YYEEEE. The protocol was immunoSEQ multiplex PCR, while the TCRdb copy is restricted to in-frame clones and leaves out a portion. The sample comprises about 76,000 clones, around 83% of which are singletons, and less than 45% rests with the top ten. The chain employs TRBV5-6 and TRBJ2-5; TRBD2 agrees at 12 bases. The receptor comes from a man at least 80 years old with acute or convalescent COVID-19. Sequences were obtained from peripheral blood. The CDR3 reads CASSLPSGGVGTQYF. CDR3 sequence (DNA): TGTGCCAGCAGCTTGCCTAGCGGGGGGGTAGGGACCCAGTACTTC. Combining the CDR3 with reference TRBV5-6 and TRBJ2-5 gives the whole variable domain DAGVTQSPTHLIKTRGQQVTLRCSPKSGHDTVSWYQQALGQGPQFIFQYYEEEERQRGNFPDRFSGHQFPNYSSELNVNALLLGDSALYLCASSLPSGGVGTQYFGPGTRLLVL.